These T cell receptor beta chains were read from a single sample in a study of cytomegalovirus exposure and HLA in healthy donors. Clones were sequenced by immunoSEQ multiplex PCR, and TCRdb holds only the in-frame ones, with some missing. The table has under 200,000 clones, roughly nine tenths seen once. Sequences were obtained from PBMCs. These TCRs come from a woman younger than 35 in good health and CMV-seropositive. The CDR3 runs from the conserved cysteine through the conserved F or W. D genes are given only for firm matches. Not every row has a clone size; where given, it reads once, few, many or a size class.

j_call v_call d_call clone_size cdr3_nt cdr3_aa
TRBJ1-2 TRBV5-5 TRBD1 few TGTGCCAGCACCGGGACAGACTATGGCTACACCTTC CASTGTDYGYTF
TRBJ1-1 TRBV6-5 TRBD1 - TGTGCCAGCAGATCCCGACAGGGCTTCGCTGAAGCTTTCTTT CASRSRQGFAEAFF
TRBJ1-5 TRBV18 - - TGTGCCAGCTCACCCAATCGGGGGAGCAATCAGCCCCAGCATTTT CASSPNRGSNQPQHF
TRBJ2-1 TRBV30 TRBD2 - TGTGCCTGGAGTATAGCTAGCGGGAGTAATAATGAGCAGTTCTTC CAWSIASGSNNEQFF
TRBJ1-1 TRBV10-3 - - TGTGCCATCAGTGAGTCGGGCACCCTGAACACTGAAGCTTTCTTT CAISESGTLNTEAFF
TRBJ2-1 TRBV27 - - TGTGCCAGCAGTTTAAGGGGCTCCTACAATGAGCAGTTCTTC CASSLRGSYNEQFF
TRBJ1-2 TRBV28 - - TGTGCCAGCAGTTTATTAAATGGCTACACCTTC CASSLLNGYTF
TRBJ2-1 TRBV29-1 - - TGCAGCGTGTGGAGGAACAATGAGCAGTTCTTC CSVWRNNEQFF
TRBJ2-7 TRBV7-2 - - TGTGCCAGCAGCTTAGTAACTTTTGGCTACGAGCAGTACTTC CASSLVTFGYEQYF
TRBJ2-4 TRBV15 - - TGTGCCACCAGGGGGGGTGACATAGCCAAAAACATTCAGTACTTC CATRGGDIAKNIQYF
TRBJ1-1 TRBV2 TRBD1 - TGTGCCAGCACAAAGTCAGGGGGTAGAACTGAAGCTTTCTTT CASTKSGGRTEAFF
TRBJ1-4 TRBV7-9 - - TGTGCCAGCAGCCAAGACAGCCCTAATGAAAAACTGTTTTTT CASSQDSPNEKLFF
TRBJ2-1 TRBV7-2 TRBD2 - TGTGCCAGCAGCCCACTCGGGACTAGCGGGACCAATGAGCAGTTCTTC CASSPLGTSGTNEQFF
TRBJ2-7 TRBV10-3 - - TGTGCCATCAGTGAGAGGGGGGACAGCCTTTGGGAGCAGTACTTC CAISERGDSLWEQYF
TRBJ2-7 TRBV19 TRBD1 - TGTGCCAGTAGTATCCGGACAGGTACCTACGAGCAGTACTTC CASSIRTGTYEQYF
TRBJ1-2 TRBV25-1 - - TGTGCCAGCAGTCTAGCAGGGGCCGAAGCTAACTATGGCTACACCTTC CASSLAGAEANYGYTF
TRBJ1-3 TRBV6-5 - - TGTGCCAGCCAGGCGGGCCGTGGAAACACCATATATTTT CASQAGRGNTIYF
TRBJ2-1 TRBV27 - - TGTGCCAGCAGTTTTAAACTCCCGAGCTCCTACAATGAGCAGTTCTTC CASSFKLPSSYNEQFF
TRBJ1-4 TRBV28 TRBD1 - TGTGCCAGCAGGGGGACCGGGACAGGGGGACATGAAAAACTGTTTTTT CASRGTGTGGHEKLFF
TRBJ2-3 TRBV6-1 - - TGTGCCAGCAGCACCTCCGCGGGAAGCACAGATACGCAGTATTTT CASSTSAGSTDTQYF
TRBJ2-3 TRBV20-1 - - TGCAGTGCTAGGAGAGCGGATACGCAGTATTTT CSARRADTQYF
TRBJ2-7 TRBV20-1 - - TGCAGTGCTAGCCCGGGAGACGAGCAGTACTTC CSASPGDEQYF
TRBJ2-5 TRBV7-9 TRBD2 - TGTGCCAGCAGCTTAGCGGGAGGGGTAGAGACCCAGTACTTC CASSLAGGVETQYF
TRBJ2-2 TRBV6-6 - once TGTGCCAGCAGCCGACTTAGAGGGAGGAGTTCCGGGGAGCTGTTTTTT CASSRLRGRSSGELFF
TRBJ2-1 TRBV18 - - TGTGCCAGCTCCTCCGGTCCTAGCGATACCAGCAATGAGCAGTTCTTC CASSSGPSDTSNEQFF
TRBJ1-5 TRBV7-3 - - TGTGCCAGCAGCCCTTGGACAGAGGTCCGGTATCAGCCCCAGCATTTT CASSPWTEVRYQPQHF
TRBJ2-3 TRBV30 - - TGTGCCTGGAGCGAACCACTCTACCTTTATACGCAGTATTTT CAWSEPLYLYTQYF
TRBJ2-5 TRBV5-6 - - TGTGCCAGCAGCTTGGTGGAGGGGGCACCTCTAGAGACCCAGTACTTC CASSLVEGAPLETQYF
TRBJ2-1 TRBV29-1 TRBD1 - TGCAGCCCTCAGATAATAACTGGGACAGGGGGTTACAATGAGCAGTTCTTC CSPQIITGTGGYNEQFF
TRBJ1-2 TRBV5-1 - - TGCGCCAGCAGCTTGGAGACGTACGGGTATGGCTACACCTTC CASSLETYGYGYTF
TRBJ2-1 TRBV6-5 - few TGTGCCAGCCGCCCAGGGGGGTATCAAGGCGATGAGCAGTTCTTC CASRPGGYQGDEQFF
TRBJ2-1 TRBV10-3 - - TGTGCCATCAGTGAAGGGGCGGGGCCCTACAATGAGCAGTTCTTC CAISEGAGPYNEQFF
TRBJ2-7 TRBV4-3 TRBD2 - TGCGCCAGCAGCCAAGGGAGTCTAGCGGGCTACGAGCAGTACTTC CASSQGSLAGYEQYF
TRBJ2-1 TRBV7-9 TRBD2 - TGTGCCAGCAGCTTAAACTCGAGACTAGCGGGTTACAATGAGCAGTTCTTC CASSLNSRLAGYNEQFF
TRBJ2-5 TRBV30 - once TGTGCCTGGAGTGTGAAGGGGGAGACCCAGTACTTC CAWSVKGETQYF
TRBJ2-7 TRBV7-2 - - TGTGCCAGCAGCGCGACGGGGTTCTCTGAAACCTACGAGCAGTACTTC CASSATGFSETYEQYF
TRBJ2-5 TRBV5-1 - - TGCGCCAGCAGCCCTGGGACTGCCCGGGGGGAGACCCAGTACTTC CASSPGTARGETQYF
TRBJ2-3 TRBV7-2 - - TGTGCCAGCAGCTTAGGGGCAGGGTTATATACGCAGTATTTT CASSLGAGLYTQYF
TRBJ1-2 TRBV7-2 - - TGTGCCAGCAGCTTAGACACTACCAACTATGGCTACACCTTC CASSLDTTNYGYTF
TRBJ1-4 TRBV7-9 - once TGTGCCAGCAGCTCTAGCCGGGCTCCTAATGAAAAACTGTTTTTT CASSSSRAPNEKLFF
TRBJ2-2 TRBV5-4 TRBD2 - TGTGCCAGCAGCTTAATCTCAGCGGGGCCCACCGGGGAGCTGTTTTTT CASSLISAGPTGELFF
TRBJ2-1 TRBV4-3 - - TGCGCCAGCAGCCAAGAAACGAAGAGGGGGACGTTTAATGAGCAGTTCTTC CASSQETKRGTFNEQFF
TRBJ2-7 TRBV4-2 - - TGTGCCAGCAGCCAAGACAGGGGCGACTACGAGCAGTACTTC CASSQDRGDYEQYF
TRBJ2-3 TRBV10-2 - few TGCGCCAGCAGTGAAAGCGGGAGCACAGATACGCAGTATTTT CASSESGSTDTQYF
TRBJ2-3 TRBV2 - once TGTGCCAGCAGTGTTTCCGACAGTCTACGAACTAGCACAGATACGCAGTATTTT CASSVSDSLRTSTDTQYF
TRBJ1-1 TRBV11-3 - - TGTGCCAGCAGCTTAGGTGGAGGGGCGAACACTGAAGCTTTCTTT CASSLGGGANTEAFF